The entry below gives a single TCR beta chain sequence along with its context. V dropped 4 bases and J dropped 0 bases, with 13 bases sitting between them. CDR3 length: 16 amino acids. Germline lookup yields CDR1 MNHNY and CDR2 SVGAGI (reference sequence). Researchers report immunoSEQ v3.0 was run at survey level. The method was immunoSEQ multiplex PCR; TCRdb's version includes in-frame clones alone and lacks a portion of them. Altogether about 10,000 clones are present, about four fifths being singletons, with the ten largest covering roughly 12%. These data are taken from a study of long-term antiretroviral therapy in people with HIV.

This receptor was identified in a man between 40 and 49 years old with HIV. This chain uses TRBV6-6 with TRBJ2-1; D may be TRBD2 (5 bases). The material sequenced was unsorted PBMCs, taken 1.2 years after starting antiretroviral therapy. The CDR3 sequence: CASSSRTGSSYNEQFF. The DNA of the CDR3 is TGTGCCAGCAGTTCCAGGACTGGGAGCTCCTACAATGAGCAGTTCTTC.